Listed below are T cell receptor beta chains from one sample, sequenced in a study of CD8 T cells in ankylosing spondylitis. TCRdb processed the 5' RACE reads anew with MiXCR; each CDR3 protein has one entry. The sample yields roughly 700,000 distinct CDR3 sequences, under 20% seen once. Input material: blood, either unsorted or a sorted T cell fraction (not recorded which). The receptors here all came from a male donor with ankylosing spondylitis. Each CDR3 is given with its conserved first and last residue. D genes are given only for firm matches. A clone size is listed for some rows: how often the clone was seen (once, few, many), or a class if it is expanded.

j_call,d_call,v_call,clone_size,cdr3_length,cdr3_nt,cdr3_aa
TRBJ1-2,TRBD1,TRBV4-1,few,13,TGCGCCAGCAGCCAAGAGACAGGGGATGGCTACACCTTC,CASSQETGDGYTF
TRBJ2-3,TRBD2,TRBV20-1,few,15,TGCAGTGCTTCGCGGACTAGCGGGGGAACAGATACGCAGTATTTT,CSASRTSGGTDTQYF
TRBJ2-6,TRBD1,TRBV2,few,17,TGTGCCACCTCGGGACAGGGGGGATTCTCTGGGGCCAACGTCCTGACTTTC,CATSGQGGFSGANVLTF
TRBJ2-2,TRBD2,TRBV24-1,-,17,TGTGCCACCAGCCCGACTAGCGGGGGGGCCGCCGGCGGGGAGCTGTTTTTT,CATSPTSGGAAGGELFF
TRBJ2-3,TRBD2,TRBV11-2,-,17,TGTGCCAGCAGCTTAGGGGGTAGCGGGACTATCACAGATACGCAGTATTTT,CASSLGGSGTITDTQYF
TRBJ1-4,TRBD1,TRBV30,-,13,TGTGCCTGGAGGTTCCCGGGACAGCCAAAACTGTTTTTT,CAWRFPGQPKLFF
TRBJ1-2,TRBD1,TRBV29-1,few,15,TGCAGCGTTGAATCAGGCAGGGGGGTCCCGCGTGGCTACACCTTC,CSVESGRGVPRGYTF
TRBJ2-3,TRBD2,TRBV5-6,-,14,TGTGCCAGCAGTCCCGGGGTAGCGGGGGTGCAATGGTATTTT,CASSPGVAGVQWYF
TRBJ1-2,-,TRBV5-5,-,16,TGTGCCAGCAGCCCAAACCCAGCAGGACAGCCTGTCGGCTACACCTTC,CASSPNPAGQPVGYTF
TRBJ2-7,-,TRBV14,few,16,TGTGCCAGCAGCCAAGATGACAGGATCTCGACCTACGAGCAGTACTTC,CASSQDDRISTYEQYF
TRBJ1-2,-,TRBV29-1,few,11,TGCAGCGTTGACAGGGACTATGGCTACACCTTC,CSVDRDYGYTF
TRBJ1-4,TRBD1,TRBV2,few,15,TGTGCCAGCAGTGAGGGGGGGACAGAAAATGAAAAACTGTTTTTT,CASSEGGTENEKLFF
TRBJ2-5,-,TRBV12-3/TRBV12-4,-,19,TGTGCCAGCAGTTTCACGGACTTAGATCCTTCGGGAGAAACGGAGACCCAGTACTTC,CASSFTDLDPSGETETQYF
TRBJ2-2,-,TRBV5-5,once,12,TGTGCCAGGAGCTTGGGGTTCCGGGAGCTGTTTTTT,CARSLGFRELFF
TRBJ2-1,TRBD2,TRBV20-1,-,14,TGCAGTGCTAGAGAGGGGGGAGGGAAGGATGAGCAGTTCTTC,CSAREGGGKDEQFF
TRBJ2-7,TRBD2,TRBV27,-,15,TGTGCCAGCAGTCCCTATAGCGGGAGCCGCTACGAGCAGTACTTC,CASSPYSGSRYEQYF
TRBJ1-1,-,TRBV29-1,many,12,TGCAGCGTTGATGGGGTTCTCACTGAAGCTTTCTTT,CSVDGVLTEAFF
TRBJ2-3,TRBD2,TRBV11-2,-,19,TGTGCCAGCAGCCCAGGGCGCGGGAGGGGCACTGCCGCCACAGATACGCAGTATTTT,CASSPGRGRGTAATDTQYF
TRBJ2-3,-,TRBV20-1,many,14,TGCAGTGCCGCTTGGCGGGGCCAGGGGGATACGCAGTATTTT,CSAAWRGQGDTQYF
TRBJ1-2,-,TRBV9,few,13,TGTGCCAGCAGCTCAGGATCCACCCATGGCTACACCTTC,CASSSGSTHGYTF
TRBJ1-5,-,TRBV20-1,many,13,TGCAGTGCCAGACAGGAACCGAAACAGCCCCAGCATTTT,CSARQEPKQPQHF
TRBJ1-4,-,TRBV5-1,-,18,TGCGCCAGCAGCTATGGTGCCTTAACACTGTCAACTAATGAAAAACTGTTTTTT,CASSYGALTLSTNEKLFF
TRBJ1-2,-,TRBV6-1,-,14,TGTGCCAGCAGTGAAGACCGGGGTGGCTATGGCTACACCTTC,CASSEDRGGYGYTF
TRBJ2-3,-,TRBV12-3/TRBV12-4,-,14,TGTGCCAGCAGTTTAGACCCTAGCACAGATACGCAGTATTTT,CASSLDPSTDTQYF
TRBJ2-1,TRBD2,TRBV12-3/TRBV12-4,-,20,TGTGCCAGCAGTTTAAAAGGCCAGGGGATCCGTAGCGGGAGGGCCGGTGAGCAGTTCTTC,CASSLKGQGIRSGRAGEQFF
TRBJ2-5,-,TRBV20-1,few,13,TGCAGTGCTCGCCGGTGGCAGCAAGAGACCCAGTACTTC,CSARRWQQETQYF
TRBJ1-5,-,TRBV6-5,-,15,TGTGCCAGCAGTTACCGCACAGGGATGGGTCAGCCCCAGCATTTT,CASSYRTGMGQPQHF
TRBJ1-2,-,TRBV12-3/TRBV12-4,-,14,TGTGCCAGCAGTTTTACAGGAGGAGTTCATGGCTACACCTTC,CASSFTGGVHGYTF
TRBJ1-4,TRBD1,TRBV12-3/TRBV12-4,few,14,TGTGCCAGCAGTCCGACAGGGGCCGGAGATGGACTGTTTTTT,CASSPTGAGDGLFF
TRBJ2-7,-,TRBV7-6,-,12,TGTGCCAGCAGCTTACCGGGGGACGAGCAGTACTTC,CASSLPGDEQYF
TRBJ2-1,-,TRBV11-2,-,15,TGTGCCAGCAGCTTCTGGGGGACCATCCCCAATGAGCAGTTCTTC,CASSFWGTIPNEQFF
TRBJ2-3,-,TRBV10-3,-,16,TGTGCCATCAGTCCTCGGACAGAAGGTACCCCCCGCTCGAAGAATTTT,CAISPRTEGTPRSKNF
TRBJ1-1,TRBD1,TRBV6-6,few,13,TGTGCCAGCGCAGGGGGAATGAACACTGAAGCTTTCTTT,CASAGGMNTEAFF
TRBJ2-7,TRBD2,TRBV4-1,many,16,TGCGCCAGCAGCCAAGGCGCTAGCGGGAACTCCTACGAGCAGTACTTC,CASSQGASGNSYEQYF
TRBJ2-1,TRBD2,TRBV4-2,few,16,TGTGCCAGCAGCCGATCGCGGGAGGTCGAGTACAATGAGCAGTTCTTC,CASSRSREVEYNEQFF
TRBJ2-1,-,TRBV7-9,-,15,TGTGCCAGCAGCTCTCCTCCCCCGGAGGTCAATGAGCAGTTCTTC,CASSSPPPEVNEQFF
TRBJ2-7,TRBD1,TRBV27,few,14,TGTGCCAGCAGTCTTACCGACAGGGTCCACGAGCAGTACTTC,CASSLTDRVHEQYF
TRBJ2-2,-,TRBV10-3,-,15,TGTGCCATCAGTCGGGCAGGGGTAAACACCGGGGAGCTGTTTTTT,CAISRAGVNTGELFF
TRBJ2-5,-,TRBV20-1,few,12,TGCAGTGCTGGACCTAGAGAAGAGACCCAGTACTTC,CSAGPREETQYF
TRBJ1-5,-,TRBV7-9,few,15,TGTGCCAGCAGCTTCGGGGTGGATGACAATCAGCCCCAGCATTTT,CASSFGVDDNQPQHF
TRBJ2-5,TRBD2,TRBV5-1,many,15,TGTGCCAGCAGCTTGACTAGCGGGGGAGGAGAGACCCAGTACTTC,CASSLTSGGGETQYF
TRBJ2-4,-,TRBV12-3/TRBV12-4,few,13,TGTGCCAGCTGCCGACTGGGGGGAAACATTCAGTACTTC,CASCRLGGNIQYF
TRBJ2-7,-,TRBV24-1,-,19,TGTGCCACCAGTGACGCAACCCCTTTTCTAGCTGTTCCCTCCTACGAGCAGTACTTC,CATSDATPFLAVPSYEQYF
TRBJ2-7,-,TRBV9,-,14,TGTGCCAGCAGCGTAGCGCCCGATACCTACGAGCAGTACTTC,CASSVAPDTYEQYF
TRBJ2-3,-,TRBV5-6,few,16,TGTGCCAGCAGCTTGGGGGCTAGCTTGCGGACAGATACGCAGTATTTT,CASSLGASLRTDTQYF
TRBJ1-1,TRBD1,TRBV10-2,few,14,TGCGCCAGCATAAGGCCGGGACAGACCACTGAAGCTTTCTTT,CASIRPGQTTEAFF
TRBJ1-2,TRBD1,TRBV29-1,few,13,TGCAGCGTTGACGCAGGGGGGGCGTGGGGCTACACCTTC,CSVDAGGAWGYTF